Listed below are T cell receptor beta chains from one sample, sequenced in a study of T cells after yellow fever vaccination. TCRdb reprocessed the 5' RACE reads with MiXCR, giving one entry per CDR3 protein. The sample carries under 600,000 distinct CDR3 sequences, 13% recorded once. The source was PBMCs, collected on the day of the yellow fever booster vaccination. These receptors were collected from a man under 40 who received the YFV17D yellow fever vaccine. Both conserved end residues are part of each CDR3. A D gene is named only where the DNA matches it firmly. Clone size, where shown, is once, few, many, or a class for clones that have expanded.

>-|TRBV4-1|TRBJ1-6|-
TGCGCCAGCAGCCAAGAACTTGGGCGTTATAATTCACCCCTCCACTTT
CASSQELGRYNSPLHF
>-|TRBV20-1|TRBJ2-7|TRBD2
TGCAGTGCTAGAAAGGCGGGAGAGAACGAGCAGTACTTC
CSARKAGENEQYF
>few|TRBV9|TRBJ2-7|TRBD2
TGTGCCAGCAGCGTAGGGGGAGCGGGGAGTACCCCCTACGAGCAGTACTTC
CASSVGGAGSTPYEQYF
>-|TRBV28|TRBJ2-3|-
TGTGCCAGCAGTCGCCGGGACAACCAGAGGGATACGCAGTATTTT
CASSRRDNQRDTQYF
>-|TRBV7-2|TRBJ2-7|-
TGTGCCAGCAGCTTGCAAGCAGCCTACGAGCAGTACTTC
CASSLQAAYEQYF
>few|TRBV20-1|TRBJ1-3|-
TGCAGTGCTAGAGATCCCCAAAGCTCTGGAAACACCATATATTTT
CSARDPQSSGNTIYF
>few|TRBV28|TRBJ2-2|TRBD1
TGTGCCAGCAGTGTCGGCGGACAGGGGACCGGGGAGCTGTTTTTT
CASSVGGQGTGELFF
>few|TRBV6-2/TRBV6-3|TRBJ2-1|TRBD2
TGTGCCAGCAGTTATGGTGCGCTAGCTAGCGGGAGGGCGCCGATCGATGAGCAGTTCTTC
CASSYGALASGRAPIDEQFF
>-|TRBV7-2|TRBJ2-7|TRBD2
TGTGCCAGCAGCTTAGGGCCTAGCGGGAGCTCCTACGAGCAGTACTTC
CASSLGPSGSSYEQYF
>-|TRBV20-1|TRBJ2-3|-
TGCAGTGCGGAACTTAATGGGGTTCCAGATACGCAGTATTTT
CSAELNGVPDTQYF
>-|TRBV28|TRBJ1-4|-
TGTGCCAGCAGTCTCCTTATAAGGGAAAAACTGTTTTTT
CASSLLIREKLFF
>-|TRBV20-1|TRBJ2-3|-
TGCAGTGCTAGGACCCCGCCAGGGACGCAGTATTTT
CSARTPPGTQYF
>-|TRBV4-3|TRBJ2-7|TRBD2
TGCGCCAGCAGCCAAGAGTGGGGAGGGGCAGGCGTCCCCTACGAGCAGTACTTC
CASSQEWGGAGVPYEQYF
>-|TRBV15|TRBJ1-5|-
TGTGCCACCAGCAGAGTTGGGGGGGGCAATCAGCCCCAGCATTTT
CATSRVGGGNQPQHF
>many|TRBV7-9|TRBJ2-7|-
TGTGCCAGCAGCTCCCAGATAACCTACGAGCAGTACTTC
CASSSQITYEQYF
>-|TRBV4-2|TRBJ2-7|TRBD2
TGTGCCAGCAGCCAAGGGTTTCCGCGGGAGGGCCTTTACGAGCAGTACTTC
CASSQGFPREGLYEQYF
>-|TRBV5-1|TRBJ2-1|-
TGCGCCAGCAGCTCGGTGACTTGGACCTACAATGAGCAGTTCTTC
CASSSVTWTYNEQFF
>-|TRBV7-2|TRBJ2-7|-
TGTGCCAGCAGCTCCCAAAAGGGTTCGGAGCAGTACTTC
CASSSQKGSEQYF
>-|TRBV15|TRBJ2-1|-
TGTGCCACCAGCAGGGAGTCTTGGGGGGTTTCCTACAATGAGCAGTTCTTC
CATSRESWGVSYNEQFF
>many|TRBV7-9|TRBJ2-7|-
TGTGCCAGCAGCTTGCAACAGTCCTACGAGCAGTACTTC
CASSLQQSYEQYF
>-|TRBV27|TRBJ2-7|-
TGTGCCAGCAGTCCCCTCGGGATGTCCTACGAGCAGTACTTC
CASSPLGMSYEQYF
>-|TRBV7-2|TRBJ1-3|-
TGTGCCAGCAGCTTAAGGGGCGGATGGATTGGAAACACCATATATTTT
CASSLRGGWIGNTIYF
>few|TRBV6-5|TRBJ2-1|-
TGTGCCAGCAGTTACCAGAAAAGGGAGTTCTTC
CASSYQKREFF
>few|TRBV3-1|TRBJ2-7|-
TGTGCCAGCAATGCGGGGCGCGGGGACCCCTACGAGCAGTACTTC
CASNAGRGDPYEQYF
>-|TRBV27|TRBJ2-5|-
TGTGCCAGCAGTTGGGGGCGTCCCCAGGGGACCCAGTACTTC
CASSWGRPQGTQYF
>-|TRBV15|TRBJ1-4|-
TGTGCCACCAGCAGTAAAACAGGGAAAACTAATGAAAAACTGTTTTTT
CATSSKTGKTNEKLFF
>-|TRBV19|TRBJ2-1|-
TGTGCCAGTAAGCGGCGGGACTCCTACAATGAGCAGTTCTTC
CASKRRDSYNEQFF
>-|TRBV10-1|TRBJ2-7|TRBD2
TGCGCCAGCAGCTCTTCGGCGGGGGGCCCTTACGAGCAGTACTTC
CASSSSAGGPYEQYF
>few|TRBV6-5|TRBJ1-1|-
TGTGCCAGCAGTTATGGGGGCGCCATGAACACTGAAGCTTTCTTT
CASSYGGAMNTEAFF
>-|TRBV4-3|TRBJ2-7|-
TGCGCCAGCAGCCAAGACCTCAGAAACGAGCAGTACTTC
CASSQDLRNEQYF
>-|TRBV28|TRBJ2-2|-
TGTGCCGGACAGAAAACGAACACCGGGGAGCTGTTTTTT
CAGQKTNTGELFF
>few|TRBV29-1|TRBJ2-7|TRBD1
TGCAGCGTTGATGCGGACAGGGGGTCTGCTTACGAGCAGTACTTC
CSVDADRGSAYEQYF
>-|TRBV7-2|TRBJ2-5|-
TGTGCCAGCAGCTTTAGGAGACAGGAAGAGACCCAGTACTTC
CASSFRRQEETQYF
>-|TRBV4-3|TRBJ2-3|-
TGCGCCAGCAGCCAAGATAGACTGGTAGATACGCAGTATTTT
CASSQDRLVDTQYF
>-|TRBV29-1|TRBJ2-3|-
TGCAGCGTTTTAGATGAAGATACGCAGTATTTT
CSVLDEDTQYF
>few|TRBV11-2|TRBJ2-1|-
TGTGCCAGCAGCTTAGTTGGCCTAGCACCTAAGAGTAATGAGCAGTTCTTC
CASSLVGLAPKSNEQFF
>few|TRBV7-2|TRBJ2-3|TRBD2
TGTGCCAGCAGCTCCCTGGGACTAGCGGCTACAGATACGCAGTATTTT
CASSSLGLAATDTQYF
>-|TRBV10-2|TRBJ2-7|-
TGCGCCAGCAGTGAGCAGGCCAGGGATAGCGAGCAGTACTTC
CASSEQARDSEQYF
>few|TRBV2|TRBJ2-1|TRBD2
TGTGCTTCCTCCCCTAGCGGGAGCAATGAGCAGTTCTTC
CASSPSGSNEQFF
>-|TRBV2|TRBJ2-3|-
TGTGCCAGCAGCCAGCCGGAGCAGTATTTT
CASSQPEQYF
>few|TRBV6-5|TRBJ2-3|-
TGTGCCAGCAGTTACTCGAGGGCATCTAGCACAGATACGCAGTATTTT
CASSYSRASSTDTQYF
>few|TRBV3-1|TRBJ1-1|-
TGTGCCAGCAACTCAGCGAACACTGAAGCTTTCTTT
CASNSANTEAFF
>few|TRBV6-7|TRBJ2-1|TRBD2
TGTGCCAGCAGCCCGGGACTAGGGGATAATGAGCAGTTCTTC
CASSPGLGDNEQFF
>few|TRBV6-5|TRBJ2-3|TRBD1
TGTGCCAGCAGTTCCGGGACAGCCAATACAGATACGCAGTATTTT
CASSSGTANTDTQYF
>-|TRBV30|TRBJ2-1|TRBD2
TGTGCCTGGAGTGACGAGCGGGAGTATAGTGAGCAGTTCTTC
CAWSDEREYSEQFF
>-|TRBV30|TRBJ2-1|-
TGTGCCTGGAGTGTACTTACGGGGTCCTACAATGAGCAGTTCTTC
CAWSVLTGSYNEQFF
>few|TRBV7-2|TRBJ2-3|TRBD2
TGTGCCAGCAGCGTGAGAGCGGGAGCCCTCACAGATACGCAGTATTTT
CASSVRAGALTDTQYF
>few|TRBV7-9|TRBJ2-7|TRBD2
TGTGCCAGCACCGGGGGGGTCGAGCAGTACTTC
CASTGGVEQYF
>-|TRBV19|TRBJ2-5|-
TGTGCCAGTAGTACCCTGGAAGGGATCGGGGTCGCGGAGACCCAGTACTTC
CASSTLEGIGVAETQYF